The entry that follows covers one TCR beta chain sequence. It lacks a known antigen. The sample holds no much larger clone one base away, and base qualities are not on file. The sample comes from a study of blood T cell repertoires in COVID-19 (dated by TCRdb to the early 2020s). Background for the entire study: Samples covering the acute and convalescent phases of COVID-19 were provided by collaborators in the United States, Italy and Spain. The prospective study material was composed of cDNA or gDNA derived from T cells, B-cell-depleted T cells, or PBMCs. The dataset comprised deeply sampled blood TCRbeta repertoires from subjects exposed to, actively infected with, or recovered from COVID-19. The repertoires were released in a freely available public database intended as a resource for research on the immune response to SARS-CoV-2. Samples were obtained from the ongoing ImmuneRACE study (first 160 participants) and from roughly 1,300 subjects provided by 6 global collaborators. Sample metadata almost always included a de-identified subject ID, COVID-19 status, age in years and sex. HLA class I and class II types, where available, came from metadata supplied by the sample provider rather than from assay-based typing. Findings and caveats that apply to the study as a whole: Clinical and demographic metadata were provided uncurated, with the amount varying by source and participant.

The germline V gene provides CDR1 SGHNT and CDR2 YENEEA. Inclusive of the bounding cysteine and phenylalanine, the CDR3 is 11 residues long. Of all the DNA, just the CDR3 is kept, 33 bases in frame from base 1. Cut back by 3 bases and 11 bases, the V and J ends lie 10 bases apart. Another Seattle source contributed samples from volunteer blood donors who had recovered from COVID-19. Collaborating institutions collected whole blood in K2EDTA tubes following their own protocols. For TCRbeta analysis, collaborators shipped samples as frozen whole blood, isolated PBMCs, or DNA extracted from either of those sample types. TCRbeta CDR3 regions were amplified from genomic DNA by means of the immunoSEQ Assay, a bias-controlled multiplex PCR. The study's processing was this. Within the assay, amplification of reference gene primers was used to estimate how many nucleated cells each sample contained. To quantify the absolute abundance of each unique TCRbeta CDR3 rearrangement, sequence reads were collapsed and filtered. For each sample, productive Simpson clonality was calculated as the square root of Simpson's diversity index across productive rearrangements. Entries here come from immuneACCESS through TCRdb and include only in-frame sequences with V and J called. Some clones fail to appear in such tables; in the studies checked, an unresolved V gene covers under half of the shortfall, and the cause of the remainder is unknown. For V, J and clone size, that table is used; D and trimming come from the DNA. This sample lists a few hundred thousand clones; 75% to 85% were detected once. The ten most abundant clones make up under 1.5% of the sample.

The sequence was collected from a middle-aged woman who had recovered from COVID-19. This chain joins TRBV11-3 to TRBJ1-1; a tentative D call is TRBD1 (5 bases match). The sample comprised peripheral blood. The nucleotides read TGTGCCAGCAGCTTGGGGCTCTGGGCTTTCTTT. Its protein reads: CASSLGLWAFF.